A selection of T cell receptor beta chains follows, all from one sample in a study of CD8+ T cells in alopecia areata. Sequencing was performed with immunoSEQ multiplex PCR; in TCRdb, only in-frame clones are kept and a portion is missing. The data hold roughly 190,000 clones, with more than 55% observed a single time. Sequencing was performed on CD4+ T cells sorted from blood, taken at week 4, from a patient treated with tofacitinib. Source of these receptors: a human donor with alopecia areata. CDR3s include the opening cysteine and the closing phenylalanine or tryptophan. A D gene is named only where the DNA matches it firmly. Only some rows state a clone size, as once, few, many or a class for expanded clones.

J gene,V gene,D gene,clone size,CDR3 protein,CDR3 DNA
TRBJ2-7,TRBV19,TRBD2,NA,CASSIDRPAGVGEQYF,TGTGCCAGTAGTATAGATCGCCCAGCGGGAGTTGGGGAGCAGTACTTC
TRBJ2-7,TRBV30,NA,NA,CAWSEGYYEQYF,TGTGCCTGGAGTGAGGGATATTACGAGCAGTACTTC
TRBJ2-3,TRBV29-1,TRBD2,few,CSVATSGSPDTQYF,TGCAGCGTTGCGACTAGCGGGAGTCCAGATACGCAGTATTTT
TRBJ1-1,TRBV30,NA,few,CAWSGRRGRITEAFF,TGTGCCTGGAGTGGCCGCAGGGGCAGAATTACTGAAGCTTTCTTT
TRBJ2-7,TRBV7-2,NA,few,CASSLASGRSYEQYF,TGTGCCAGCAGCTTAGCGTCAGGGAGATCCTACGAGCAGTACTTC
TRBJ2-5,TRBV29-1,NA,NA,CSARTGGGETQYF,TGCAGCGCCAGAACCGGGGGTGGAGAGACCCAGTACTTC
TRBJ2-3,TRBV4-1,TRBD2,NA,CASSQDLAAGVDTQYF,TGCGCCAGCAGCCAAGATTTGGCAGCGGGGGTAGATACGCAGTATTTT
TRBJ2-1,TRBV14,TRBD2,few,CASSLIHGASGIRGEQFF,TGTGCCAGCAGCCTGATCCATGGGGCTAGCGGGATCCGGGGGGAGCAGTTCTTC
TRBJ1-3,TRBV4-3,NA,NA,CASSLGRSSGNTIYF,TGCGCCAGCAGCCTCGGACGGAGCTCTGGAAACACCATATATTTT
TRBJ2-3,TRBV6-5,TRBD2,few,CASKLAGDRTDTQYF,TGTGCCAGCAAGCTAGCGGGAGACCGCACAGATACGCAGTATTTT
TRBJ1-2,TRBV7-9,TRBD1,NA,CASSPGQGAHYGYTF,TGTGCCAGCAGCCCGGGACAGGGGGCTCACTATGGCTACACCTTC
TRBJ2-5,TRBV28,NA,few,CASSLLAETQYF,TGTGCCAGCAGTTTACTAGCGGAGACCCAGTACTTC
TRBJ2-7,TRBV10-3,NA,few,CAISWQGGYEQYF,TGTGCCATCAGTTGGCAGGGAGGCTACGAGCAGTACTTC
TRBJ2-7,TRBV4-2,NA,NA,CASSQDPATYEQYF,TGTGCCAGCAGCCAAGACCCAGCGACCTACGAGCAGTACTTC
TRBJ2-7,TRBV30,NA,NA,CAWSQEEQYF,TGTGCCTGGAGTCAAGAAGAGCAGTACTTC
TRBJ1-2,TRBV7-2,TRBD1,once,CASSFPRQGYGYTF,TGTGCCAGCAGCTTCCCCAGACAGGGGTATGGCTACACCTTC
TRBJ1-1,TRBV29-1,NA,NA,CSVQPLSEAFF,TGCAGCGTGCAACCCCTTTCGGAGGCTTTCTTT
TRBJ2-4,TRBV9,NA,NA,CASSVGSGKNIQYF,TGTGCCAGCAGCGTAGGATCGGGCAAAAACATTCAGTACTTC
TRBJ2-5,TRBV28,NA,NA,CASSLSPETQYF,TGTGCCAGCAGTTTATCACCAGAGACCCAGTACTTC
TRBJ1-5,TRBV30,NA,NA,CAWSVGRERSAQHF,TGTGCCTGGAGTGTAGGCAGGGAGCGTTCGGCCCAGCATTTT
TRBJ1-2,TRBV4-1,NA,few,CASSQGPLLYGYTF,TGCGCCAGCAGCCAAGGCCCCCTTCTCTATGGCTACACCTTC
TRBJ2-7,TRBV5-1,TRBD1,NA,CASSLGTGGVEQYF,TGCGCCAGCAGCCTCGGGACAGGGGGCGTAGAGCAGTACTTC
TRBJ2-1,TRBV29-1,TRBD2,NA,CSVVLAGRSNEQFF,TGCAGCGTTGTACTAGCGGGACGAAGCAATGAGCAGTTCTTC
TRBJ2-6,TRBV7-2,NA,NA,CASSLEGTGANVLTF,TGTGCCAGCAGCTTAGAGGGAACTGGGGCCAACGTCCTGACTTTC
TRBJ2-7,TRBV5-1,TRBD2,NA,CASSKGTSLVYEQYF,TGCGCCAGCAGCAAAGGGACTAGCCTCGTCTACGAGCAGTACTTC
TRBJ2-1,TRBV5-6,NA,NA,CASSLAPQGQFF,TGTGCCAGCAGCTTGGCGCCACAGGGGCAGTTCTTC
TRBJ2-3,TRBV18,NA,NA,CASSPGLPPDTQYF,TGTGCCAGCTCACCAGGCCTTCCGCCAGATACGCAGTATTTT
TRBJ1-4,TRBV7-8,NA,many,CASSLDRGFKEKLFF,TGTGCCAGCAGCTTAGATCGGGGATTCAAAGAAAAACTGTTTTTT
TRBJ2-5,TRBV7-9,TRBD1,many,CASSFWGQGQTQYF,TGTGCCAGCAGCTTTTGGGGACAGGGGCAAACCCAGTACTTC
TRBJ1-5,TRBV29-1,NA,few,CSVWEANQPQHF,TGCAGCGTTTGGGAAGCCAATCAGCCCCAGCATTTT
TRBJ2-7,TRBV5-1,NA,once,CASSLELGYEQYF,TGCGCCAGCAGCTTGGAACTAGGCTACGAGCAGTACTTC
TRBJ1-4,TRBV29-1,NA,NA,CSVELEKLFF,TGCAGCGTTGAGCTCGAAAAACTGTTTTTT
TRBJ2-7,TRBV29-1,NA,NA,CSAKQGYEQYF,TGCAGCGCCAAACAGGGCTACGAGCAGTACTTC
TRBJ1-1,TRBV30,NA,few,CAWSPLLRVSTEAFF,TGTGCCTGGAGCCCCTTGTTGAGGGTGAGCACTGAAGCTTTCTTT
TRBJ1-2,TRBV7-8,NA,NA,CASSLDSRDYGYTF,TGTGCCAGCAGCTTAGACAGTCGGGACTATGGCTACACCTTC